This TCR beta chain was recovered during a study of PD-1 blockade in mismatch repair-deficient tumors. Background on the study: Patients had approximately 13 mismatch repair-deficient cancer types, all previously treated and progressing.

Produced via immunoSEQ multiplex PCR; TCRdb's table is partial and in-frame only. The sample consists of 56,000 or so clones, around 80% of them appearing once. This CDR3 is 12 amino acids long. V lost 1 base and J lost 7, with 7 bases in between. Germline-derived CDR1 and CDR2 are SEHNR and FQNEAQ (reference sequence). Every patient had mismatch repair deficiency by PCR or immunohistochemistry. A few pembrolizumab responders had their TCRs sequenced. V gene TRBV7-9 combines with J gene TRBJ1-1, with D perhaps TRBD1 (5 bases). The source was peripheral blood, collected 4 weeks after starting pembrolizumab. This TCR derives from an adult with mismatch repair-deficient cancer. The CDR3 DNA sequence: TGTGCCAGCAGCTTAGGGGGGGGTGAAGCTTTCTTT. Translation: CASSLGGGEAFF.